This T cell receptor (beta chain) was captured by sequencing in a study of CD8+ T cells in alopecia areata. Broader study findings: TCR sharing was clearer in mice than between patients, perhaps partly owing to patient HLA diversity. Normal skin contains resident alphabeta T cells, and these are also sequenced in scalp samples. Clonality exceeded that of normal scalp in lesional scalp, most notably in alopecia totalis/universalis.

Sequencing relied on a cDNA template that was reverse transcribed from extracted RNA. Sequenced by immunoSEQ multiplex PCR; TCRdb stores in-frame clones only, minus some. The sample includes around 35,000 clones, around 59% of them seen just once. The CDR3 consists of 15 residues. V was clipped by 0 bases and J by 4 bases, with 12 bases between them. The germline CDR1 and CDR2 sequences are LGHNA and YSLEER. About this clone itself: No antigen is known for it.

Alopecia areata patients gave lesional scalp punch biopsies and peripheral blood samples. The source is a human donor with alopecia areata. This chain connects TRBV4-3 to TRBJ1-1; TRBD1 might be the D (6 bases). The sample consisted of NKG2D-high CD8+ T cells sorted from blood. DNA for the CDR3: TGCGCCAGCAGCCAAGATGAGGGGGTGTTCACTGAAGCTTTCTTT. Translating gives CASSQDEGVFTEAFF.